This entry lists 15 T cell receptor beta chains sequenced from one sample in a study of T cells of healthy individuals. TCRdb fed the 5' RACE reads into MiXCR, producing one record per CDR3 protein. In the table there are approximately 89,000 distinct CDR3 sequences, roughly 5% of which are singletons. The source is a female donor in good health.

This clonotype was recorded at least ten times. This chain joins TRBV20-1 and TRBJ2-3; tentative D call: TRBD1 (5 bases). The V end lost 5 bases, the J end lost 0 bases, and 12 bases lay between the germline ends. The CDR3 has 14 residues. Germline values: CDR1 DFQATT, CDR2 SNEGSKA (reference sequence). CDR3 residues: CSASGWGSTDTQYF. CDR3 in DNA: TGCAGTGCTTCAGGGTGGGGAAGCACAGATACGCAGTATTTT.

J is TRBJ2-7 and V is TRBV29-1; 8 nucleotides line up with TRBD1. The V gene end was trimmed by 5 bases and the J gene end by 2 bases; junction bases not matched to a gene: 8. The CDR3 is 14 residues long. Germline V gene data show CDR1 as SQVTM and CDR2 as ANQGSEA. This CDR3 reads CSVIKTGEPYEQYF. The CDR3 DNA reads TGCAGCGTTATAAAGACAGGGGAGCCCTACGAGCAGTACTTC.

This clonotype has a count of ten or more. In nucleotides, the CDR3 is TGTGCCAGCAGCCAAGGGACAGGGGATCAAGAGACCCAGTACTTC. This codes for CASSQGTGDQETQYF. The V call is TRBV3-1, the J call TRBJ2-5; 9 positions match TRBD1. The junction had 2 bases not matched to a gene; V was cut back by 1 base and J by 2 bases. CDR1 is LGHDT, CDR2 YNNKEL, per germline (reference sequence). The CDR3 contains 15 residues.

A few counts support this clonotype. V usage is TRBV18 and J usage is TRBJ2-7; 7 bases line up with TRBD1. This CDR3 spans 15 amino acids. Losses at the gene ends were 3 bases for V and 3 bases for J; bases not matched to a gene: 8. Per germline, CDR1 KGHSH and CDR2 LQKENI. The chain's CDR3 is CASSPGRPGGYEQYF. The CDR3 DNA sequence: TGTGCCAGCTCACCGGGGCGGCCAGGGGGCTACGAGCAGTACTTC.

This clonotype was picked up a small number of times. V gene TRBV12-3 or TRBV12-4 combines with J gene TRBJ2-2; tentative D call: TRBD2 (7 bases). This CDR3 spans 14 amino acids. Trimming pared 6 bases from V and 7 bases from J, leaving 15 bases between. CDR3 nucleotides: TGTGCCAGCAGCCTCCGGGGGGCCGTCGGGGAGCTGTTTTTT. This gives the protein CASSLRGAVGELFF.

This clonotype turned up a few times. The chain joins TRBV15 to TRBJ2-7, with D tentatively TRBD2 (6 bases). Germline assignment: CDR1 LNHNV and CDR2 YYDKDF (reference sequence). This CDR3 region has 14 residues. The V gene lost 0 bases and the J gene lost 2 bases, with 8 bases spanning the gap. CDR3 in amino acids: CATSRDRGTYEQYF. The DNA of the CDR3 is TGTGCCACCAGCAGAGATCGCGGGACCTACGAGCAGTACTTC.

This clonotype came up many times. The chain uses TRBV7-2 and TRBJ1-4; D may be TRBD1 (5 bases). V was clipped by 2 bases and J by 6 bases, with 10 bases between them. The length of the CDR3 is 14 residues. Germline CDR1 is SGHTA and CDR2 is FQGNSA. The CDR3 region has the DNA TGTGCCAGCAGCTTATCCCAGGGAGATGAAAAACTGTTTTTT. Encoded protein: CASSLSQGDEKLFF.

This clonotype was picked up a small number of times. V usage is TRBV5-4 and J usage is TRBJ2-1, with D hard to call. This CDR3 is 12 amino acids long. Trimming took off 2 bases at V and 7 bases at J, with 7 bases between the two ends. Looked up from germline, CDR1 is SGHNT and CDR2 is YYREEE (reference sequence). CDR3 nucleotides: TGTGCCAGCAGCTTTCCAGGTAATGAGCAGTTCTTC. Translating gives CASSFPGNEQFF. Complete variable domain (other parts from reference TRBV5-4 and TRBJ2-1): ETGVTQSPTHLIKTRGQQVTLRCSSQSGHNTVSWYQQALGQGPQFIFQYYREEENGRGNFPPRFSGLQFPNYSSELNVNALELDDSALYLCASSFPGNEQFFGPGTRLTVL.

This clonotype was detected many times. V and J are TRBV10-3 and TRBJ2-3; TRBD2 matches 7 bases. CDR3 length: 18 amino acids. V lost 8 bases to trimming and J lost 1 base; unmatched junction nucleotides: 18. Germline lookup yields CDR1 ENHRY and CDR2 SYGVKD. The DNA of the CDR3 is TGTGCCATCGGGGAGGTAGGACTAGTCGGGAGTGGCACAGATACGCAGTATTTT. This sequence encodes CAIGEVGLVGSGTDTQYF.

The genes are TRBV7-2 and TRBJ1-2; 7 bases map to TRBD1. The germline CDR1 and CDR2 sequences are SGHTA and FQGNSA. Trimming took 5 bases from V and 1 from J; bases not matched to a gene: 1. The CDR3 loop spans 13 amino acids. CDR3 amino acids: CASSGQDNYGYTF. The CDR3 region has the DNA TGTGCCAGCAGCGGACAGGATAACTATGGCTACACCTTC. Full variable domain (remainder filled in from reference TRBV7-2 and TRBJ1-2): GAGVSQSPSNKVTEKGKDVELRCDPISGHTALYWYRQSLGQGLEFLIYFQGNSAPDKSGLPSDRFSAERTGGSVSTLTIQRTQQEDSAVYLCASSGQDNYGYTFGSGTRLTVV.

Ten or more counts support this clonotype. This chain connects TRBV3-1 to TRBJ1-3, with D perhaps matching TRBD1 (5 bases). Deletions cut 0 bases from V and 2 bases from J, with 8 bases between. The CDR3 covers 15 residues. Germline-derived CDR1 and CDR2 are LGHDT and YNNKEL (reference sequence). CDR3 sequence: CASSQDGGAGNTIYF. CDR3 nucleotide sequence: TGTGCCAGCAGCCAAGATGGAGGGGCTGGAAACACCATATATTTT.

This clonotype has ten or more counts. This chain connects TRBV6-5 to TRBJ2-7; the match to TRBD2 covers 8 bases. CDR3 length: 14 amino acids. Germline V gene data show CDR1 as MNHEY and CDR2 as SVGAGI. J lost 5 bases, V lost 2 bases, and 5 bases had no gene match. The CDR3, as DNA: TGTGCCAGCAGTTACGAGGTAGCGGGAAACGAGCAGTACTTC. The encoded protein is CASSYEVAGNEQYF.

Ten or more counts support this clonotype. The chain uses TRBV6-6 and TRBJ1-6; maybe TRBD1 (5 bases). The germline V gene has CDR1 MNHNY and CDR2 SVGAGI (reference sequence). The V end lost 6 bases, the J end lost 7 bases, and 10 bases lay between the germline ends. This CDR3 region has 13 residues. The CDR3: CASRTGLNSPLHF. In nucleotides, the CDR3 is TGTGCCAGCAGAACGGGGCTCAATTCACCCCTCCACTTT.

This clonotype came up a few times. This rearrangement joins TRBV3-1 to TRBJ1-1; D uncertain. V lost 0 bases, J lost 0 bases, and 8 bases lay in between. Germline V gives CDR1 LGHDT, CDR2 YNNKEL (reference sequence). CDR3 size: 15 residues. Written as DNA, the CDR3 is TGTGCCAGCAGCCAAGAAAGGGTCATGAACACTGAAGCTTTCTTT. Amino acids: CASSQERVMNTEAFF.

This clonotype has just a few counts. CDR3 in DNA: TGTGCCAGCACCCGCCGACGGGCACCAAACCTAAACACAGATACGCAGTATTTT. Amino acids: CASTRRRAPNLNTDTQYF. The chain is built from TRBV11-2 and TRBJ2-3; no definite D call. The CDR3 has 18 amino acids. Germline values: CDR1 SGHAT, CDR2 FQNNGV. Trimming took off 7 bases at V and 2 bases at J, with 25 bases between the two ends.